This section outlines one T cell receptor (beta chain) sequence together with its context. The antigen remains undetermined. The record originates from a study of T cell responses to AZD1222 COVID-19 vaccine. Study-level results: After two AZD1222 doses, spike-specific TCR breadth and depth rose versus day 0.

Generated by immunoSEQ multiplex PCR, the TCRdb table keeps only in-frame clones and is missing some. The profile shows 80,000 to 100,000 clones, 70% to 90% of them singletons. Germline assignment: CDR1 MNHEY and CDR2 SVGAGI. Trimming pared 6 bases from V and 9 bases from J, leaving 15 bases between. CDR3 size: 14 residues. The sequencing used peripheral blood, collected 28 days after the second AZD1222 dose. The gene calls are TRBV6-5 and TRBJ1-6; no definite D call. The TCR sequence derives from an adult who received the AZD1222 COVID-19 vaccine. CDR3 sequence: CASRRTGRGSPLHF. The CDR3 nucleotides are TGTGCCAGCAGACGGACGGGTCGGGGTTCACCCCTCCACTTT.